This passage covers 17 T cell receptor beta chains from one sample sequenced in a study of radiation and T cells in renal cell carcinoma. Treatment noted: 15 Gy SBRT to primary tumor, nephrectomy 4 weeks later. Libraries were prepared by immunoSEQ multiplex PCR; TCRdb keeps only in-frame clonotypes and omits some of them. The sample has 15,000 to 20,000 clones, 45% to 70% seen once. The sequences come from tumor tissue, collected from a patient whose treatment included radiotherapy and nephrectomy. The receptors originated from a man aged 45 to 65 with renal cell carcinoma.

The rearrangement uses TRBV6-1 and TRBJ1-3; D is perhaps TRBD1 (6 bases). Germline values: CDR1 MNHNS, CDR2 SASEGT. The CDR3 runs 16 residues. The V gene lost 3 bases and the J gene lost 0 bases, with 12 bases spanning the gap. CDR3: CASSDATGSSGNTIYF. As DNA, the CDR3 is TGTGCCAGCAGTGACGCTACAGGGAGCTCTGGAAACACCATATATTTT.

Turning to this clone: The junction departs from germline at one end; a sequencing error may be responsible. The chain uses TRBV7-7 and TRBJ1-3; the match to TRBD1 covers 7 bases. The CDR3 runs to 16 residues. In germline, CDR1 is SSHAT, CDR2 FNYEAQ (reference sequence). The CDR3: CASSPTGDSSGNTIYF. The CDR3 nucleotides are TGTGCTAGCAGCCCCACAGGGGATTCCTCTGGAAACACCATATATTTT. The variable domain in full, completed from reference TRBV7-7 and TRBJ1-3, reads GAGVSQSPRYKVTKRGQDVTLRCDPISSHATLYWYQQALGQGPEFLTYFNYEAQPDKSGLPSDRFSAERPEGSISTLTIQRTEQRDSAMYRCASSPTGDSSGNTIYFGEGSWLTVV.

V is TRBV5-4 and J is TRBJ2-7; 7 bases align to TRBD1. Germline V lookup: CDR1 SGHNT, CDR2 YYREEE (reference sequence). Trimming removed 3 bases from V and 5 bases from J; junction bases left unmatched: 11. The CDR3 covers 15 residues. CDR3 sequence (DNA): TGTGCCAGCAGCTCCACGAGGGACAGTATAAACGAGCAGTACTTC. This sequence encodes CASSSTRDSINEQYF.

The chain recombines TRBV21-1 with TRBJ1-5. TRBV21-1 constitutes a pseudogene. This CDR3 has 16 residues. This chain's CDR3 is CASSKWSEVRGQPQHF. The DNA of the CDR3 is TGTGCCAGCAGCAAGTGGTCGGAGGTGAGGGGTCAGCCCCAGCATTTT.

The chain couples TRBV5-6 to TRBJ1-5; D is possibly TRBD1 (6 bases). Germline CDR1 reads SGHDT; CDR2 reads YYEEEE. The CDR3 runs to 15 residues. Trimming pared 0 bases from V and 2 bases from J, leaving 9 bases between. DNA of the CDR3: TGTGCCAGCAGCTTGGCGGGGGCGCGCAATCAGCCCCAGCATTTT. It is translated as CASSLAGARNQPQHF.

The CDR3: CASRISGQGTGELFF. The CDR3, as DNA: TGCGCCAGCAGAATATCGGGACAGGGAACCGGGGAGCTGTTTTTT. This chain joins TRBV5-1 and TRBJ2-2; 9 nucleotides line up with TRBD1. This CDR3 is 15 amino acids long. Germline CDR1 and CDR2: SGHRS and YFSETQ. The J segment lost 5 bases and the V segment lost 5 bases, leaving 7 bases of the junction unmatched.

This clone was picked up many times. The chain combines TRBV6-4 with TRBJ1-5; D unclear. The CDR3 totals 13 residues. Germline V gene sequence: CDR1 MRHNA, CDR2 SNTAGT. Trimming shortened V by 4 bases and J by 7 bases, and 11 bases separated the two germline ends. As DNA, the CDR3 is TGTGCCAGCAGTGCCCGTGGCGGGCAGCCCCAGCATTTT. Translation: CASSARGGQPQHF.

This rearrangement joins TRBV13 to TRBJ2-5; unclear D gene. Trimming took off 3 bases at V and 2 bases at J, with 10 bases between the two ends. CDR1 PRHDT and CDR2 FYEKMQ come from the germline V gene (reference sequence). The CDR3 contains 14 residues. The CDR3 reads CASSFNRRQETQYF. DNA for the CDR3: TGTGCCAGCAGCTTCAATCGTCGACAAGAGACCCAGTACTTC.

This clone was found a few times. The CDR3 DNA follows: TGTGCCAGCAGTCGACAGTGGGTGGGCTACGAGCAGTACTTC. Amino acids: CASSRQWVGYEQYF. The genes are TRBV28 and TRBJ2-7; weak D call: TRBD1 (5 bases). Trimming took 5 bases from V and 3 from J, leaving 14 bases between them. The germline CDR1 and CDR2 sequences are MDHEN and SYDVKM. The CDR3 has 14 residues.

The rearrangement uses TRBV7-8 and TRBJ2-5; TRBD2 matches at 7 bases. The germline gives CDR1 SGHVS, CDR2 FQNEAQ. This CDR3 has 15 amino acids. V shed 1 base and J 3 bases; nucleotides not matched to a gene: 5. The CDR3: CASSLVVLAEETQYF. Here the CDR3 DNA reads TGTGCCAGCAGCTTAGTGGTTCTAGCGGAAGAGACCCAGTACTTC.

The CDR3, as DNA: TGTGCCAGCAGTTCACCGGGACTAGCGGGCTCTTTTGTGCAGTACTTC. Protein product: CASSSPGLAGSFVQYF. The gene calls are TRBV6-5 and TRBJ2-7, with 12 bases lining up with TRBD2. Germline loops: CDR1 MNHEY, CDR2 SVGAGI. This CDR3 is 16 amino acids long. V shed 4 bases, J shed 9 bases, and the junction held 13 bases outside the gene matches.

The chain is built from TRBV27 and TRBJ1-2; no firm D call. The CDR3 is made up of 14 amino acids. Germline V gene lookup returns CDR1 MNHEY and CDR2 SMNVEV (reference sequence). Trimming cost V 5 bases and J 5 bases, with 15 bases left between them. CDR3 sequence reads: CASSNGGLPYGYTF. CDR3 coding DNA: TGTGCCAGCAGTAACGGAGGGCTGCCGTATGGCTACACCTTC.

The gene calls are TRBV6-5 and TRBJ1-2, with D maybe TRBD1 (6 bases). Per germline, CDR1 MNHEY and CDR2 SVGAGI. Trimming removed 4 bases from V and 1 base from J, with 10 bases in between. This CDR3 has 14 amino acids. CDR3 nucleotide sequence: TGTGCCAGCAGTTTACAACAGGGTAACTATGGCTACACCTTC. Its translation is CASSLQQGNYGYTF.

This clone was counted only a few times. This chain links TRBV2 with TRBJ1-1; 7 nucleotides agree with TRBD1. CDR1 SNHLY and CDR2 FYNNEI come from the germline V gene. The V segment lost 4 bases and the J segment 0 bases; nucleotides outside the gene matches: 5. The CDR3 spans 15 residues. CDR3 residues: CASSARQGLNTEAFF. The DNA for the CDR3 is TGTGCCAGCAGTGCGCGACAGGGACTGAACACTGAAGCTTTCTTT.

The V and J genes are TRBV28 and TRBJ1-4; D ambiguous. Trimming stripped 2 bases from V and 6 bases from J, with 10 bases between. The CDR3 sequence is 14 residues long. CDR1 and CDR2 from the germline V gene are MDHEN and SYDVKM. The CDR3 sequence is CASSLGQDHEKLFF. DNA for the CDR3: TGTGCCAGCAGTTTAGGTCAGGACCATGAAAAACTGTTTTTT.

This clone was seen a few times. The chain couples TRBV11-3 to TRBJ2-2; perhaps TRBD2 as D (5 bases). CDR3 length: 14 amino acids. V was shortened by 4 bases and J by 9 bases, with 15 bases between the two germline ends. Germline values: CDR1 SGHNT, CDR2 YENEEA. CDR3 nucleotide sequence: TGTGCCAGCAGCTATGGAGGTGGAGTACGGGAGCTGTTTTTT. Translated, it gives CASSYGGGVRELFF. The complete variable domain, with remaining parts taken from reference TRBV11-3 and TRBJ2-2, reads EAGVVQSPRYKIIEKKQPVAFWCNPISGHNTLYWYLQNLGQGPELLIRYENEEAVDDSQLPKDRFSAERLKGVDSTLKIQPAELGDSAVYLCASSYGGGVRELFFGEGSRLTVL.

This clone was seen a handful of times. The chain recombines TRBV30 with TRBJ1-3, with D uncertain. V lost 0 bases and J 4 bases, leaving 10 bases between the germline ends. Germline CDR1 and CDR2: GTSNPN and SVGIG (reference sequence). The CDR3 loop spans 14 amino acids. The CDR3 here is CAWSVSEVGNTIYF. The CDR3 DNA reads TGTGCCTGGAGTGTATCCGAAGTCGGAAACACCATATATTTT.